This T cell receptor (beta chain) is from a study of beta chain features in type 1 diabetes. Study in general: Healthy donors and patients showed comparable age, gender and cell yields.

Markers CD45RO/CCR7/CD25/CD127/CD95/CD27 served to sort CD4+ naive, central memory, regulatory and stem cell-like memory cells. With 5 bases clipped from V and 10 bases from J, the junction kept 4 bases outside the gene matches. CDR3 length: 11 residues. The germline V gene has CDR1 DFQATT and CDR2 SNEGSKA (reference sequence). This clone occurred a few times. The antigen is unknown. Whole-study findings and limits: All four CD4+ subsets of Type 1 diabetes patients contained TCRB CDR3s that were moderately but significantly shorter.

Sequenced material consisted of expressed TCRB transcripts (all of the isolated RNA was reverse transcribed). It was found that naive, central memory and regulatory T cell samples averaged approximately 3.6 million reads. TCRdb's table, derived via immunoSEQ multiplex PCR, lists solely in-frame clones and lacks some. This table holds 630,000 or so clones, about 14% found once. Sequenced sample: naive CD4+ T cells from blood. This receptor was taken from a man aged 18-30 years with type 1 diabetes. J is TRBJ2-1 and V is TRBV20-1; 8 positions match TRBD2. The CDR3 nucleotides read TGCAGTGCTCTAGCGGGTGAAGAGCAGTTCTTC. It specifies CSALAGEEQFF.